This T cell receptor beta chain was documented in a study of T cells after yellow fever vaccination. This clonotype appeared a few times. Antigen specificity is unknown. Study observations and caveats: Detected again after the booster were most primary-vaccination clones, at about 96% CD4 and nearly 90% CD8. Of the clonotypes, a small share occurred in both CD4 and CD8 compartments.

V was clipped by 6 bases and J by 8 bases, with 11 bases between them. The length of the CDR3 is 12 residues. 5'RACE template switching generated TCR cDNA, adding a universal primer site and UMIs. TCRdb recomputed calls from the 5' RACE reads with MiXCR, one row per CDR3 protein. The sample holds nearly 550,000 distinct CDR3 sequences, 15% to 20% seen once. The source of this sequence is a man aged 25-40 years who received the YFV17D yellow fever vaccine. The chain combines TRBV12-3 or TRBV12-4 with TRBJ1-5; no reliable D call. The sequencing here drew on PBMCs, taken 15 days after the yellow fever booster vaccination. CDR3 sequence: CASRGQAEPQHF. Here the CDR3 DNA reads TGTGCCAGCAGGGGCCAGGCGGAGCCCCAGCATTTT.